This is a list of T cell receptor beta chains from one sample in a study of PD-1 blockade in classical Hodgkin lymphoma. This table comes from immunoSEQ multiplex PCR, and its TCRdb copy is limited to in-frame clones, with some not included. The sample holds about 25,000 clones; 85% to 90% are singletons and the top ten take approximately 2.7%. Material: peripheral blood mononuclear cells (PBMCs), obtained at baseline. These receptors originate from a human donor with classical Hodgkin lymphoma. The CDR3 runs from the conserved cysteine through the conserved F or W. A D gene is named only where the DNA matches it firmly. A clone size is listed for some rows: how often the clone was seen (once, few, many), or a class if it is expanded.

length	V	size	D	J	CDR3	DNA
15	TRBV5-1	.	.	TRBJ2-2	CASSSTGYHTGELFF	TGCGCCAGCAGCTCTACAGGGTATCACACCGGGGAGCTGTTTTTT
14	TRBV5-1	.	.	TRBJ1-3	CASSFDSEGNTIYF	TGCGCCAGCAGCTTCGACAGTGAAGGAAACACCATATATTTT
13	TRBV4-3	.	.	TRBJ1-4	CASSQNRGEKLFF	TGCGCCAGCAGCCAAAACCGAGGTGAAAAACTGTTTTTT
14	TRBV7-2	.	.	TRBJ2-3	CASSLVGTPDTQYF	TGTGCCAGCAGCTTAGTCGGGACTCCAGATACGCAGTATTTT
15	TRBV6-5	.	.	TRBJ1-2	CASSYSGRPNYGYTF	TGTGCCAGCAGTTACTCAGGCAGACCTAACTATGGCTACACCTTC
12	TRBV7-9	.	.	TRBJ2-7	CASSYRVGEQYF	TGTGCCAGCAGCTACAGGGTCGGGGAGCAGTACTTC
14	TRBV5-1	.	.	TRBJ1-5	CASSLDISNQPQHF	TGCGCCAGCAGCTTAGACATTAGCAATCAGCCCCAGCATTTT
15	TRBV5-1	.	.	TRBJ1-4	CASSPLGVANEKLFF	TGCGCCAGCAGCCCACTTGGGGTGGCTAATGAAAAACTGTTTTTT
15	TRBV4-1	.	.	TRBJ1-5	CASSQDLGRNQPQHF	TGCGCCAGCAGCCAAGATCTGGGGCGCAATCAGCCCCAGCATTTT
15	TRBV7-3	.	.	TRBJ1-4	CASFPGLATNEKLFF	TGTGCCAGTTTTCCCGGTCTTGCAACTAATGAAAAACTGTTTTTT
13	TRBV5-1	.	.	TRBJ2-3	CASSFGGADTQYF	TGCGCCAGCAGCTTTGGCGGGGCAGATACGCAGTATTTT
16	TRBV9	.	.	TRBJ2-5	CASSVGVVVGAETQYF	TGTGCCAGCAGCGTAGGGGTGGTGGTGGGGGCGGAGACCCAGTACTTC
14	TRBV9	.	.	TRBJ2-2	CASSVLPNTGELFF	TGTGCCAGCAGCGTATTACCGAACACCGGGGAGCTGTTTTTT
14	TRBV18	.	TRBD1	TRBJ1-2	CASSPGQGDYGYTF	TGTGCCAGCTCACCGGGACAGGGAGACTATGGCTACACCTTC
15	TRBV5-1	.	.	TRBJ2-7	CASRISPPGVYEQYF	TGCGCCAGCAGGATTTCCCCGCCAGGGGTCTACGAGCAGTACTTC
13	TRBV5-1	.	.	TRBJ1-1	CASSLQGYSEAFF	TGCGCCAGCAGCTTACAGGGTTACAGTGAAGCTTTCTTT
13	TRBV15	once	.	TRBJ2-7	CATSSRPAGEQYF	TGTGCCACCAGCAGTAGGCCGGCGGGCGAGCAGTACTTC
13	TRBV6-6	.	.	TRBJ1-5	CASSYTRDQPQHF	TGTGCCAGCAGTTACACGAGGGATCAGCCCCAGCATTTT
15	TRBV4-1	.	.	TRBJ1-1	CASSHVTQGQREAFF	TGCGCCAGCAGCCATGTAACCCAGGGGCAGCGGGAAGCTTTCTTT
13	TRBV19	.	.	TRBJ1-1	CASSNEAPTEAFF	TGTGCCAGTAGTAACGAGGCCCCAACTGAAGCTTTCTTT
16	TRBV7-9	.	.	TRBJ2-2	CASSSGPVRGGGELFF	TGTGCCAGCAGCTCGGGTCCGGTTCGAGGGGGCGGGGAGCTGTTTTTT
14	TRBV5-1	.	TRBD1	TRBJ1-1	CASSFKGGATEAFF	TGCGCCAGCAGCTTTAAAGGGGGCGCGACTGAAGCTTTCTTT
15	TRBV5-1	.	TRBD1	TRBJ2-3	CASSVGQGALDTQYF	TGCGCCAGCAGCGTGGGACAGGGGGCATTAGATACGCAGTATTTT
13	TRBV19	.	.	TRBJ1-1	CASSIIGNTEAFF	TGTGCCAGTAGTATAATCGGAAACACTGAAGCTTTCTTT
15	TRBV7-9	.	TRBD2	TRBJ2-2	CASRITSGGTGELFF	TGTGCCAGCAGAATCACTAGCGGGGGGACCGGGGAGCTGTTTTTT
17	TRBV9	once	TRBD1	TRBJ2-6	CASSEQGAVGGANVLTF	TGTGCCAGCAGCGAACAGGGGGCTGTGGGTGGGGCCAACGTCCTGACTTTC
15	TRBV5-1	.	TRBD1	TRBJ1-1	CASSETGSMNTEAFF	TGCGCCAGCTCAGAGACAGGGTCCATGAACACTGAAGCTTTCTTT
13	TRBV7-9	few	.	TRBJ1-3	CASSLSSGNTIYF	TGTGCCAGCAGCTTAAGCTCTGGAAACACCATATATTTT
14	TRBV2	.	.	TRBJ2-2	CASGGGANTGELFF	TGTGCCAGCGGAGGGGGGGCCAACACCGGGGAGCTGTTTTTT
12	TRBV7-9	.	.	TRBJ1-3	CASSFIGNTIYF	TGTGCCAGCAGTTTTATTGGAAACACCATATATTTT
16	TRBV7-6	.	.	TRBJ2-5	CASSLSSLMKRETQYF	TGTGCCAGCAGCTTAAGTTCACTTATGAAACGGGAGACCCAGTACTTC
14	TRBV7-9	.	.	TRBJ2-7	CASSRTAAIHEQYF	TGTGCCAGCAGCCGCACGGCAGCGATCCACGAGCAGTACTTC
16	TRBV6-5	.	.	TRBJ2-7	CASSYSRTTSTYEQYF	TGTGCCAGCAGTTACTCAAGGACGACGTCAACCTACGAGCAGTACTTC
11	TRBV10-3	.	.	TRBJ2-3	CASGVADTQYF	TGTGCCAGTGGGGTGGCAGATACGCAGTATTTT
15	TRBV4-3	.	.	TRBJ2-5	CASSQELGLGETQYF	TGCGCCAGCAGCCAAGAGCTAGGGTTAGGGGAGACCCAGTACTTC
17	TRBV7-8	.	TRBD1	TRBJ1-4	CASSLMPRQGGSEKLFF	TGTGCCAGCAGCTTAATGCCGCGCCAGGGGGGTTCGGAAAAACTGTTTTTT
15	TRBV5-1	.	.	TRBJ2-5	CASSSLGVGGETQYF	TGCGCCAGCAGCTCTCTCGGGGTGGGCGGGGAGACCCAGTACTTC
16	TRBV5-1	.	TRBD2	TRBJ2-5	CASSLVGSGGQETQYF	TGCGCCAGCAGCTTGGTCGGTAGCGGGGGACAAGAGACCCAGTACTTC
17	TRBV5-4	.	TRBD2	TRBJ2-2	CASSLRLAGDDTGELFF	TGTGCCAGCAGCCTTAGACTAGCGGGGGATGACACCGGGGAGCTGTTTTTT
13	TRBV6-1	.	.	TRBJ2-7	CASSEGWADEQYF	TGTGCCAGCAGTGAGGGTTGGGCAGACGAGCAGTACTTC
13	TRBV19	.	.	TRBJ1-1	CASSFGSYTEAFF	TGTGCCAGTAGTTTCGGCAGTTACACTGAAGCTTTCTTT
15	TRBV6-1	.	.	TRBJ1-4	CASSDLREANEKLFF	TGTGCCAGCAGTGACCTCAGGGAGGCTAATGAAAAACTGTTTTTT
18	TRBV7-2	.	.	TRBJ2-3	CASSLARDIGGGTDTQYF	TGTGCCAGCAGCTTAGCCCGGGACATTGGGGGAGGCACAGATACGCAGTATTTT
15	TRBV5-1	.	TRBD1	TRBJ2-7	CASSWSGQDLYEQYF	TGCGCCAGCAGCTGGTCGGGACAGGATCTCTACGAGCAGTACTTC
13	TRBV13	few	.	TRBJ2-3	CASSSTGAQEQYF	TGTGCCAGCAGCTCAACCGGGGCCCAGGAGCAGTATTTT
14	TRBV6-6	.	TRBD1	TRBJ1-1	CASSNYDRESEAFF	TGTGCCAGCAGTAATTATGACAGGGAATCTGAAGCTTTCTTT